Listed here are 22 T cell receptor beta chains from one sample, sequenced in a study of tumor and adjacent non-tumor tissue in lung cancer. No cell sorting was done before RNA was extracted from the tissue. TCRbeta libraries were built with three rounds of nested PCR, modified from ARM-PCR. In TCRdb, the multiplex PCR reads were re-called with MiXCR into one record per CDR3 protein. The sample holds approximately 71,000 distinct CDR3 sequences, almost 60% seen once. The sequencing sample was made of lung tumor tissue. All receptors come from a man aged 45-65 years with non-small cell lung cancer.

For this clonotype: Being one base from a much bigger clone, this may be a read error. This chain connects TRBV10-3 to TRBJ2-7, with D possibly being TRBD2 (6 bases). V was trimmed by 2 bases and J by 6 bases, leaving 8 bases between them. Germline V gene data show CDR1 as ENHRY and CDR2 as SYGVKD. The CDR3 spans 12 residues. The CDR3: CAISEPGVEQYF. Written as DNA, the CDR3 is TGTGCCATCAGTGAGCCGGGGGTCGAGCAGTACTTC.

Only a few counts were recorded for this clonotype. The chain has TRBV19 and TRBJ2-5; 7 bases are shared with TRBD1. Germline trimming cut 6 bases from V and 1 base from J; bases unmatched to any gene: 8. The CDR3 runs to 15 residues. CDR1 is LNHDA, CDR2 SQIVND, per germline (reference sequence). The CDR3 reads CASRRPGTAQETQYF. The CDR3 DNA is TGTGCCAGTAGACGCCCGGGGACAGCCCAAGAGACCCAGTACTTC.

Turning to this clonotype: The junction differs from germline at one of its ends, possibly a read error. This rearrangement joins TRBV30 to TRBJ1-2; unclear D gene. The length of the CDR3 is 15 residues. Germline V lookup: CDR1 GTSNPN, CDR2 SVGIG (reference sequence). The CDR3 sequence: CAWSPLGYSGYAYTF. The DNA of the CDR3 is TGTGCCTGGAGCCCACTCGGATACTCGGGGTATGCCTACACCTTC.

Note on this clonotype: An end of the junction differs from the germline gene, which may be a read error. The genes are TRBV10-2 and TRBJ1-5; D is uncertain. CDR3 length: 14 residues. CDR1 is WSHSY and CDR2 is SAAADI in the germline V gene. CDR3 sequence (DNA): TGCGCCAGCAGTGAGAGCGTGGCCAATCAGACCCAGCATTTT. Translating gives CASSESVANQTQHF.

As regards this clonotype: One end of the junction fails to match germline, which may point to a read error. This chain joins TRBV11-2 and TRBJ2-1; possible D gene TRBD2, 5 bases. The CDR3 covers 15 residues. Germline V CDR1 and CDR2: SGHAT, FQNNGV. CDR3 DNA: TGTGCCAGCAGCCCTTCTGGAGGTGGCGGTTATGACCAGTTCTTC. Translation: CASSPSGGGGYDQFF.

This clonotype was counted many times. J is TRBJ1-1 and V is TRBV29-1, with 9 bases aligning to TRBD1. Germline CDR1 reads SQVTM; CDR2 reads ANQGSEA. V was clipped by 2 bases and J by 11 bases; unmatched bases: 24. The CDR3 is made up of 18 amino acids. In DNA, the CDR3 is TGCAGCGTTGAAAACGTCCCAGCTAGGTCGGACAGGGGCAAGAGTGCTTTCTTT. It encodes CSVENVPARSDRGKSAFF.

The sample holds a few counts of this clonotype. The chain is built from TRBV2 and TRBJ2-3; D call uncertain. CDR1 and CDR2 from the germline V gene are SNHLY and FYNNEI. V gave up 4 bases and J gave up 1 base, with 6 bases separating them. The CDR3 covers 13 residues. The CDR3 DNA reads TGTGCCAGCAGTGGGGAACGCACAGATACGCAGTATTTT. Its translation is CASSGERTDTQYF.

This clonotype has only a few counts. The V and J genes are TRBV24-1 and TRBJ2-5, with D possibly TRBD1 on 6 matching bases. Deletions cut 4 bases from V and 5 bases from J, with 13 bases between. Looked up from germline, CDR1 is KGHDR and CDR2 is SFDVKD. The CDR3 sequence is 14 residues long. The CDR3 sequence: CATSDSTGGETQYF. The CDR3 DNA follows: TGTGCCACCAGTGACTCGACAGGCGGGGAGACCCAGTACTTC.

There are a few counts of this clonotype. The genes are TRBV30 and TRBJ2-3; tentative D call: TRBD2 (5 bases). Germline values: CDR1 GTSNPN, CDR2 SVGIG (reference sequence). V was trimmed by 4 bases and J by 7 bases, leaving 9 bases between them. CDR3 size: 11 residues. CDR3 amino acids: CAWTSGNTQYF. The CDR3 nucleotides read TGTGCCTGGACCTCCGGGAATACGCAGTATTTT.

This clonotype showed up many times. This rearrangement joins TRBV29-1 to TRBJ1-5, with 11 bases identical to TRBD1. The germline CDR1 and CDR2 sequences are SQVTM and ANQGSEA. The CDR3 sequence is 13 residues long. CDR3 DNA: TGCAGTGCCGGGACAGGGGGATCAGCCCCCCAGCATTTT. This gives the protein CSAGTGGSAPQHF.

This clonotype was counted at least ten times. The gene calls are TRBV7-9 and TRBJ1-4; maybe TRBD1 (5 bases). The CDR3 has 12 amino acids. In germline, CDR1 is SEHNR, CDR2 FQNEAQ (reference sequence). V was clipped by 2 bases and J by 8 bases, with 6 bases between them. CDR3 nucleotide sequence: TGTGCCAGCAGCTTAAGACAGGAAAAACTGTTTTTT. Residues: CASSLRQEKLFF.

This clonotype was counted many times. J is TRBJ2-7 and V is TRBV6-5; D might be TRBD2 (6 bases). Trimming shortened V by 0 bases and J by 2 bases, and 14 bases separated the two germline ends. The CDR3 sequence is 16 residues long. Germline V gene sequence: CDR1 MNHEY, CDR2 SVGAGI. The CDR3 protein is CASSYSGLGLPYEQYF. CDR3 sequence (DNA): TGTGCCAGCAGTTACTCAGGGTTGGGACTTCCCTACGAGCAGTACTTC.

This clonotype showed up just a few times. The chain couples TRBV11-3 to TRBJ2-3; TRBD2 matches 11 bases. The V gene end was trimmed by 5 bases and the J gene end by 6 bases; junction bases not matched to a gene: 10. CDR1 is SGHNT and CDR2 is YENEEA in the germline V gene. The CDR3 loop spans 16 amino acids. The CDR3 nucleotides are TGTGCCAGCAGCCTCGGAACTAGCGGGGGAAACGATACGCAGTATTTT. Amino acid sequence: CASSLGTSGGNDTQYF.

Remarks on this clonotype: A much larger clone lies a single base off, so this may be a read error. This CDR3 reads CASSFVLAGAYEQYF. As DNA, the CDR3 is TGTGCCAGCAGCTTTGTATTAGCGGGAGCCTACGAGCAGTACTTC. This chain joins TRBV7-9 and TRBJ2-7; 9 bases are shared with TRBD2. J lost 2 bases, V lost 3 bases, and 5 bases had no gene match. The CDR3 totals 15 residues. Germline assignment: CDR1 SEHNR and CDR2 FQNEAQ (reference sequence).

About this clonotype itself: The junction shows a germline mismatch at one end, possibly a read error. The J gene is TRBJ1-1, the V gene TRBV4-1; TRBD1 aligns across 7 bases. The CDR3 sequence is 15 residues long. Germline V gene data show CDR1 as MGHRA and CDR2 as YSYEKL. CDR3 amino acids: CVSSQGDSVNTEGFF. The CDR3 coding sequence is TGCGTCAGCAGCCAAGGGGACAGCGTGAACACTGAAGGTTTCTTT.

This clonotype turned up a few times. This CDR3 reads CSARDGERGPPEQYF. The CDR3, as DNA: TGCAGTGCTAGAGATGGCGAGCGGGGCCCCCCTGAGCAGTACTTC. The chain combines TRBV20-1 with TRBJ2-7; 7 bases are shared with TRBD2. There are 15 residues in the CDR3. Trimming removed 0 bases from V and 7 bases from J; junction bases left unmatched: 12. The germline V gene encodes CDR1 DFQATT and CDR2 SNEGSKA (reference sequence).

This chain uses TRBV20-1 with TRBJ1-5, with D perhaps matching TRBD1 (5 bases). The CDR3 is 18 amino acids. The V and J ends lost 5 bases and 0 bases respectively, with 23 bases between them. The germline CDR1 and CDR2 sequences are DFQATT and SNEGSKA (reference sequence). As DNA, the CDR3 is TGCAGTGCTGGAGTCGCCAGGAGGGGAGTTTATAGCAATCAGCCCCAGCATTTT. Translation gives CSAGVARRGVYSNQPQHF.

In nucleotides, the CDR3 is TGTGCCAGCAGCACAGGAACTAGCGGGTTTGCAGTTACGCAGTATTTT. Protein: CASSTGTSGFAVTQYF. V usage is TRBV11-3 and J usage is TRBJ2-3; 9 bases fit TRBD2. The CDR3 length is 16 residues. Germline-derived CDR1 and CDR2 are SGHNT and YENEEA. Losses at the gene ends were 5 bases for V and 8 bases for J; bases not matched to a gene: 14.

A remark on this clonotype: Possible read error: a much larger clone is one base away. This chain connects TRBV5-1 to TRBJ2-3; the match to TRBD2 covers 11 bases. The CDR3 loop spans 16 amino acids. J lost 4 bases, V lost 6 bases, and 10 bases had no gene match. Germline CDR1 reads SGHRS; CDR2 reads YFSETQ. The CDR3 protein is CASTRKTSGAPDTQYF. CDR3 DNA sequence: TGCGCCAGCACCAGAAAGACTAGCGGGGCTCCAGATACGCAGTATTTT.

A note on this clonotype: A much larger clone lies a single base off, so this may be a read error. The chain carries TRBV12-3 or TRBV12-4 and TRBJ1-5; D is possibly TRBD1 (5 bases). This CDR3 is 12 amino acids long. V dropped 4 bases and J dropped 15 bases, with 16 bases sitting between them. CDR3: CASSWRGMSRHF. The CDR3 DNA reads TGTGCCAGCAGTTGGCGGGGCATGTCCCGGCATTTT.

About this clonotype: A much larger clone lies a single base off, so this may be a read error. CDR3 nucleotide sequence: TGTGCCATCAGTGAGTTAGGGGACAATCAGCCCCACCATTTT. Its translation: CAISELGDNQPHHF. This chain links TRBV10-3 with TRBJ1-5, with D possibly TRBD1 on 6 matching bases. Germline CDR1 ENHRY, CDR2 SYGVKD. The CDR3 is 14 residues long.

This clonotype was recorded a few times. One junction end disagrees with the germline gene, perhaps due to a read error. The J gene is TRBJ2-6, the V gene TRBV5-1, with a tentative D call TRBD2 (6 bases). CDR1 and CDR2 (germline): SGHRS, YFSETQ. The CDR3 spans 15 residues. This CDR3 reads CASSFNLGGDNVLTF. The DNA of the CDR3 is TGCGCCAGCAGCTTCAACCTCGGAGGGGACAACGTCCTGACTTTC.